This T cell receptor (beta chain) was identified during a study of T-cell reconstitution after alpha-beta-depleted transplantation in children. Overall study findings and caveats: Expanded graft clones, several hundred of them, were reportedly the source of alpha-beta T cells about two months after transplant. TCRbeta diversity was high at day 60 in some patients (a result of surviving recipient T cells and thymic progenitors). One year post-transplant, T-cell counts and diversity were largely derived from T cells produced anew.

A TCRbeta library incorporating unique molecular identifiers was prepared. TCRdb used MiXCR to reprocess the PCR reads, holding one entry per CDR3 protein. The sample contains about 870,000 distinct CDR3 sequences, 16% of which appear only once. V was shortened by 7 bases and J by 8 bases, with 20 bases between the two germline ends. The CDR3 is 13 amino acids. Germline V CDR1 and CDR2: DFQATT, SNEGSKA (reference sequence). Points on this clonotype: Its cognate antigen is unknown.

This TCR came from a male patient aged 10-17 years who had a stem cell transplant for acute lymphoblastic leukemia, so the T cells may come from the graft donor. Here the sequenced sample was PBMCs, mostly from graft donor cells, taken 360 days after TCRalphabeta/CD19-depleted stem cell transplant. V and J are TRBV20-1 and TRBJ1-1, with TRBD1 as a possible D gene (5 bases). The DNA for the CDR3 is TGCAGTGTTGGGGGGTCCAGGGTATTCGAAGCTTTCTTT. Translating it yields CSVGGSRVFEAFF.